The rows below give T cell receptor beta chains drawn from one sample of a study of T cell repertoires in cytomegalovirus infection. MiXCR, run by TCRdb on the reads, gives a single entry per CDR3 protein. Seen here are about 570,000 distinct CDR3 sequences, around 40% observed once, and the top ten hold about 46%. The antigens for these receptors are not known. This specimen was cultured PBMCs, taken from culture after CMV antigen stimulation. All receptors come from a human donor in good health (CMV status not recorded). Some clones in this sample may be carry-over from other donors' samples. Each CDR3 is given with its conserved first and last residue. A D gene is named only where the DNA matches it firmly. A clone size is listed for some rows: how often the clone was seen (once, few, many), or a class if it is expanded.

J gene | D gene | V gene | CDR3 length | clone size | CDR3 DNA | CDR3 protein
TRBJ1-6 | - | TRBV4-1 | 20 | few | TGCGCCAGCAGCCAACGCTTTACAACCCCCATGAGCTCCTATAATTCACCCCTCCACTTT | CASSQRFTTPMSSYNSPLHF
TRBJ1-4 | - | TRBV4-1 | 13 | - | TGCGCCAGCAGCCACCGGGCCCTAGAAAAACTGTTTTTT | CASSHRALEKLFF
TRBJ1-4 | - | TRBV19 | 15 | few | TGTGCCAGTAGTAGATCGGGATCAACTAATGAAAAACTGTTTTTT | CASSRSGSTNEKLFF
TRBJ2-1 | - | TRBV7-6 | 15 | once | TGTGCCAGCAGCTTTGCCGGGAGTAGATACAATGAGCAGTTCTTC | CASSFAGSRYNEQFF
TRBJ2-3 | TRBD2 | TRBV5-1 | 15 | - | TGCGCCAGCAGCCTCGGGACTAGCGAAACAGATACGCAGTATTTT | CASSLGTSETDTQYF
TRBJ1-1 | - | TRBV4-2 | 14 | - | TGTGCCAGCAGCCAAGATCTGAGGAACACTGAAGCTTTCTTT | CASSQDLRNTEAFF
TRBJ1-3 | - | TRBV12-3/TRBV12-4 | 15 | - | TGTGCCAGCAGTTTATATAATCAGATTGGAAACACCATATATTTT | CASSLYNQIGNTIYF
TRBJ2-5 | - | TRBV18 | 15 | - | TGTGCCAGCTCACCATTCTCGGACACCCGGGACACCAAGTACTTC | CASSPFSDTRDTKYF
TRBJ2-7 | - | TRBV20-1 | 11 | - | TGCAGTAGTGCGAGCTCCTACGAGCAGTACTTC | CSSASSYEQYF
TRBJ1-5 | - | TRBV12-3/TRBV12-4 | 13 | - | TGTGCCAGCACCATGAGGGAAGATCAGCCCCAGCATTTT | CASTMREDQPQHF
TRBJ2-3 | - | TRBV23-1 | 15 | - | TGCGCCAGCAGTCAGAGCAGAGGGGACACAGATACGCAGTATTTT | CASSQSRGDTDTQYF
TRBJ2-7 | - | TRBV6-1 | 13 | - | TGTGCCAGCAGTGTCCAGCAGGGTCGCGAGCAGTACTTC | CASSVQQGREQYF
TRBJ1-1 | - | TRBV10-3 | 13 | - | TGTGCCATCAGATCGGGACAGAACACTGAAGCTTTCTTT | CAIRSGQNTEAFF
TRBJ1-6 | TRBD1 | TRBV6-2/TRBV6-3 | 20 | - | TGTGCCAGCAGTTACACCGCCGGACAGGGGAAAAGCTCCTATAATTCACCCCTCCACTTT | CASSYTAGQGKSSYNSPLHF
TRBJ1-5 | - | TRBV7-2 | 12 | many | TGTGCCAGCAGTGAGGGATATCAGCCCCAGCATTTT | CASSEGYQPQHF
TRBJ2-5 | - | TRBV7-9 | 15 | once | TGTGCCAGCAGACCAATGGGGCCGGGGCGGGAGACCCAGTACTTC | CASRPMGPGRETQYF
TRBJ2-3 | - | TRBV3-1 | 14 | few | TGTGCCAGCAGCCAAGATCCACTCGGGTTGACGCAGTATTTT | CASSQDPLGLTQYF
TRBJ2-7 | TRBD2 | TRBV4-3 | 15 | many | TGCGCCAGCAGCCAAGAAGCGGGAGGGCCTTACGAGCAGTACTTC | CASSQEAGGPYEQYF
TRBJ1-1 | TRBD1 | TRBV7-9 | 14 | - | TGTGCCAGCAGCTTAGCCGGGACAGCCAATGAAGCTTTCTTT | CASSLAGTANEAFF
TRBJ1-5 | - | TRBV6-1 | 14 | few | TGTGCCAGCAGGGATGACAGTAGGTATCAGCCCCAGCATTTT | CASRDDSRYQPQHF
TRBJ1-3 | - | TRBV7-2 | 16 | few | TGTGCCAGCAGCTTAGTAACGCTCCACTCTGGAAACACCATATATTTT | CASSLVTLHSGNTIYF
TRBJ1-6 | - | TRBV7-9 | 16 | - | TGTGCCTCCCACGGTGGCCAGAACGATTATAATTCACCCCTCCACTTT | CASHGGQNDYNSPLHF
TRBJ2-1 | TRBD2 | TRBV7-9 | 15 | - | TGTGCCAGCAGCATTAGCGGGGGGGACATCAATGAGCAGTTCTTC | CASSISGGDINEQFF
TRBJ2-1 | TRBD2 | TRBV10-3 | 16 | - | TGTGCCATCAGTGAGTTAGCGGGGGCGACTAACAATGAGCAGTTCTTC | CAISELAGATNNEQFF
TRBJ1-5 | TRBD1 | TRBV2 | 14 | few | TGTGCCAGCAGTGCACAGGGGAACAATCAGCCCCAGCATTTT | CASSAQGNNQPQHF
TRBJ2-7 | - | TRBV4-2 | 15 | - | TGTGCCAGCTCGGAAACTTCGACGGAAACCTACGAGCAGTACTTC | CASSETSTETYEQYF
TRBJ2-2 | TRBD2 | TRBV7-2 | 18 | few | TGTGCCAGCAGCCCCTGGGTTAGCGGGAGTTCTAACGCCGGGGAGCTGTTTTTT | CASSPWVSGSSNAGELFF
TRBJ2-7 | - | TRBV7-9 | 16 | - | TGTGCCAGCAGCTTCCCTCGTGGGGTGCCAGGTAACGAGCAGTACTTC | CASSFPRGVPGNEQYF
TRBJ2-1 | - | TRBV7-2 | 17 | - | TGTGCCAGCAGCTTAGCGGACTCACCCAACCTCTACAATGAGCAGTTCTTC | CASSLADSPNLYNEQFF
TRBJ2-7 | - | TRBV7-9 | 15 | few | TGTGCCAGCAGCCCAGTGTTGGGGGAGGCCTACGAGCAGTACTTC | CASSPVLGEAYEQYF
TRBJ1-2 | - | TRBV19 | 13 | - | TGTGCCAGTAGAGCGGGGCCGCCCTATGGCTACACCTTC | CASRAGPPYGYTF
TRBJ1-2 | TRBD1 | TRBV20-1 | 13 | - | TGCAGTGCTAGCGAGGGGACAGGCTATGGCTACACCTTC | CSASEGTGYGYTF
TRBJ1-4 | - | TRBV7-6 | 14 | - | TGTGCCAGCAGCTTTTCACGGAATAATGAAAAACTGTTTTTT | CASSFSRNNEKLFF
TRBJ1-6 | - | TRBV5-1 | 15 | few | TGCGCCAGCAGCTTGGTCGGGACGAGGGAATCACCCCTCCACTTT | CASSLVGTRESPLHF
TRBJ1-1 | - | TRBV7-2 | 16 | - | TGTGCCAGCCAATTATCAGGGACCCACATGAACACTGAAGCTTTCTTT | CASQLSGTHMNTEAFF
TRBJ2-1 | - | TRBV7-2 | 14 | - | TGTGCCAGCAGCTTAGAGAGGGGTGTCAATGAGCAGTTCTTC | CASSLERGVNEQFF
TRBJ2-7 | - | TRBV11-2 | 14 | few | TGTGCCAGCAGCTTAGATCACGGCTACTACGAGCAGTACTTC | CASSLDHGYYEQYF